Listed here are 28 T cell receptor beta chains from one sample, sequenced in a study of blood T cell repertoires in COVID-19. Assay: immunoSEQ multiplex PCR; the TCRdb copy retains only in-frame clones and omits some. The table has about 320,000 clones, roughly nine tenths seen once; the top ten hold roughly 5.2%. Sequenced sample: PBMCs or T cells enriched from blood (not recorded which). The receptors derive from a man aged 55 to 70 who had recovered from COVID-19.

The chain carries TRBV3-1 (or the pseudogene TRBV3-2) and TRBJ2-3; D unclear. This CDR3 contains 13 residues. The V gene's germline CDR1 is LGHDT and CDR2 YNNKEL (reference sequence). Trimming cost V 8 bases and J 0 bases, with 9 bases left between them. Here the CDR3 reads CASGLVSTDTQYF. As DNA, the CDR3 is TGTGCCAGCGGCCTAGTAAGCACAGATACGCAGTATTTT.

This clone was detected once. The chain couples TRBV7-6 to TRBJ1-1, with 9 bases fitting TRBD1. With 0 bases clipped from V and 6 bases from J, the junction kept 14 bases outside the gene matches. This CDR3 has 18 amino acids. Germline V gene sequence: CDR1 SGHVS, CDR2 FNYEAQ. CDR3 in DNA: TGTGCCAGCAGCTTAGCCTCGGTCTACCGGGACAGGGTCTCTGAAGCTTTCTTT. It specifies CASSLASVYRDRVSEAFF.

The chain employs TRBV7-2 and TRBJ2-1; 7 positions agree with TRBD2. Trimming cost V 3 bases and J 1 base; bases outside gene matches: 6. The CDR3 loop spans 16 amino acids. CDR1 and CDR2 (germline): SGHTA, FQGNSA. The CDR3: CASSFQAGLSYNEQFF. CDR3 coding DNA: TGTGCCAGCAGCTTTCAAGCGGGACTATCCTACAATGAGCAGTTCTTC.

The CDR3 here is CATSDRTPGADTQYF. In nucleotides, the CDR3 is TGTGCCACCAGTGACCGGACCCCCGGGGCAGATACGCAGTATTTT. The J gene is TRBJ2-3, the V gene TRBV24-1, with D possibly being TRBD2 (5 bases). Trimming removed 4 bases at V and 4 bases at J, with 14 bases between. CDR1 is KGHDR, CDR2 SFDVKD, per germline. CDR3 size: 15 residues.

This rearrangement joins TRBV3-1 (or the pseudogene TRBV3-2) to TRBJ2-1; D may be TRBD2 (5 bases). The CDR3 sequence is 15 residues long. In germline, CDR1 is LGHDT, CDR2 YNNKEL (reference sequence). With 2 bases removed from V and 9 bases from J, the gap between germline ends came to 17 bases. The CDR3 DNA sequence: TGTGCCAGCAGCCAACGGGTCCTCGGGGTCGGTGAGCAGTTCTTC. This encodes CASSQRVLGVGEQFF.

The V call is TRBV18, the J call TRBJ1-3, with unresolved D. This CDR3 contains 15 residues. V dropped 3 bases and J dropped 4 bases, with 13 bases sitting between them. CDR1 is KGHSH, CDR2 LQKENI, per germline. The DNA for the CDR3 is TGTGCCAGCTCACCCCGCGACGACACGGGAAACACCATATATTTT. It is translated as CASSPRDDTGNTIYF.

The rearrangement joins TRBV5-6 to TRBJ2-7, with D maybe TRBD2 (6 bases). This CDR3 region has 14 residues. Between the trimmed V and J ends, which lost 4 bases and 4 bases, there was a span of 15 bases. Germline-derived CDR1 and CDR2 are SGHDT and YYEEEE. This chain's CDR3 is CASSPPGLSYEQYF. CDR3 in DNA: TGTGCCAGCAGCCCTCCGGGACTCTCATACGAGCAGTACTTC.

The chain's CDR3 is CASSLGQGNYGYTF. The CDR3 DNA reads as TGTGCCAGCAGCCTGGGACAGGGAAACTATGGCTACACCTTC. The rearrangement uses TRBV7-8 and TRBJ1-2; TRBD1 agrees at 9 bases. The V gene end was trimmed by 5 bases and the J gene end by 2 bases; junction bases not matched to a gene: 3. The CDR3 is 14 residues long. The germline CDR1 and CDR2 sequences are SGHVS and FQNEAQ.

The chain links TRBV12-3 or TRBV12-4 to TRBJ1-2; 7 bases line up with TRBD1. Unmatched junction bases numbered 3, after V lost 5 bases and J lost 6 bases. This CDR3 is 12 amino acids long. In nucleotides, the CDR3 is TGTGCCAGCAGTGAGACAGGGAATGGCTACACCTTC. Its translation is CASSETGNGYTF.

J is TRBJ2-7 and V is TRBV6-5, with D possibly matching TRBD1 (6 bases). CDR1 and CDR2 (germline): MNHEY, SVGAGI. The CDR3 runs 14 residues. V lost 8 bases, J lost 3 bases, and 17 bases lay in between. CDR3 sequence reads: CASGTQGPYYEQYF. The CDR3 DNA is TGTGCCAGCGGCACTCAGGGGCCCTACTACGAGCAGTACTTC.

The chain carries TRBV2 and TRBJ1-5; perhaps TRBD1 as D (6 bases). Germline loops: CDR1 SNHLY, CDR2 FYNNEI. CDR3 length: 16 amino acids. Trimming pared 3 bases from V and 3 bases from J, leaving 15 bases between. The CDR3 sequence: CASSDRGRGVNQPQHF. The CDR3 DNA is TGTGCCAGCAGTGATCGCGGCAGGGGAGTCAATCAGCCCCAGCATTTT.

The rearrangement uses TRBV6-5 and TRBJ1-1, with unresolved D. Between the trimmed V and J ends, which lost 7 bases and 3 bases, there was a span of 15 bases. The germline CDR1 and CDR2 sequences are MNHEY and SVGAGI. The CDR3 sequence is 14 residues long. The CDR3 DNA reads as TGTGCCAGCACCGTCAGTTTGTTTGACACTGAAGCTTTCTTT. Translation gives CASTVSLFDTEAFF.

This rearrangement joins TRBV7-3 to TRBJ1-5, with D possibly being TRBD1 (5 bases). The CDR3 is 15 amino acids. Trimming stripped 5 bases from V and 1 base from J, with 12 bases between. Germline V gene sequence: CDR1 SGHTA, CDR2 FQGTGA. This chain's CDR3 is CASSPDGGSNQPQHF. For the CDR3, the DNA is TGTGCCAGCAGCCCGGACGGGGGGAGCAATCAGCCCCAGCATTTT.

The chain carries TRBV27 and TRBJ2-2, with TRBD1 as a possible D gene (6 bases). The CDR3 is 15 residues long. V was clipped by 4 bases and J by 0 bases, with 9 bases between them. Germline V CDR1 and CDR2: MNHEY, SMNVEV (reference sequence). DNA of the CDR3: TGTGCCAGCAGTTGGGGGACACCGAACACCGGGGAGCTGTTTTTT. It yields the protein CASSWGTPNTGELFF.

The chain recombines TRBV11-2 with TRBJ2-5, with a weak D call TRBD1 (6 bases). V lost 5 bases and J lost 3, with 10 bases in between. The germline V gene has CDR1 SGHAT and CDR2 FQNNGV. This CDR3 has 13 residues. CDR3 nucleotides: TGTGCCAGCAGCCGGGACACGAAAGAGACCCAGTACTTC. Its protein is CASSRDTKETQYF.

This clone occurred a few times. The chain links TRBV24-1 to TRBJ2-2; no definite D call. The CDR3 is 14 amino acids. Looked up from germline, CDR1 is KGHDR and CDR2 is SFDVKD. Trimming stripped 9 bases from V and 5 bases from J, with 15 bases between. The chain's CDR3 is CATGLKQRTGELFF. CDR3 sequence (DNA): TGTGCCACCGGGCTCAAGCAGAGAACCGGGGAGCTGTTTTTT.

The J gene is TRBJ2-5, the V gene TRBV29-1; TRBD2 is a possible D gene (6 bases). V was clipped by 2 bases and J by 9 bases, with 16 bases between them. The CDR3 sequence is 13 residues long. CDR1 and CDR2 from the germline V gene are SQVTM and ANQGSEA. CDR3 sequence: CSVEWGLRGAQYF. The CDR3 DNA is TGCAGCGTTGAATGGGGACTCAGAGGGGCCCAGTACTTC.

The rearrangement joins TRBV24-1 to TRBJ1-5, with 8 bases aligning to TRBD1. The V and J ends lost 6 bases and 7 bases, in that order; junction bases with no gene match: 7. The CDR3 length is 14 residues. The germline gives CDR1 KGHDR, CDR2 SFDVKD. In DNA, the CDR3 is TGTGCCACCAGTCTTGGACAGGGCTGGCAGCCCCAGCATTTT. This encodes CATSLGQGWQPQHF.

V usage is TRBV7-9 and J usage is TRBJ2-1; 14 positions match TRBD2. The V segment lost 5 bases and the J segment 9 bases; nucleotides outside the gene matches: 12. This CDR3 is built from 17 residues. The germline gives CDR1 SEHNR, CDR2 FQNEAQ (reference sequence). This CDR3 reads CASSHGGTSGSMGEQFF. The CDR3 nucleotides read TGTGCCAGCAGCCACGGGGGGACTAGCGGGAGTATGGGTGAGCAGTTCTTC. Complete variable domain (other parts from reference TRBV7-9 and TRBJ2-1): DTGVSQNPRHKITKRGQNVTFRCDPISEHNRLYWYRQTLGQGPEFLTYFQNEAQLEKSRLLSDRFSAERPKGSFSTLEIQRTEQGDSAMYLCASSHGGTSGSMGEQFFGPGTRLTVL.

The chain links TRBV3-1 (or the pseudogene TRBV3-2) to TRBJ2-3; 7 nucleotides align to TRBD2. The CDR3 spans 13 residues. V was pared by 1 base and J by 7 bases, with 2 bases of the junction left unmatched. CDR1 is LGHDT, CDR2 YNNKEL, per germline (reference sequence). CDR3 region: CASSQGLANTQYF. CDR3 in DNA: TGTGCCAGCAGCCAAGGACTAGCAAATACGCAGTATTTT.

This clone was seen a handful of times. This rearrangement joins TRBV28 to TRBJ2-1; 10 bases map to TRBD2. The V segment lost 7 bases and the J segment 6 bases; nucleotides outside the gene matches: 9. Looked up from germline, CDR1 is MDHEN and CDR2 is SYDVKM. The CDR3 spans 15 residues. The CDR3 loop reads CASITRTSGLNEQFF. The DNA of the CDR3 is TGTGCCAGCATCACTAGGACTAGCGGACTCAATGAGCAGTTCTTC.

Here the CDR3 DNA reads TGTGCCATCAGAGATACAGGGGTAGGCTACACCTTC. It is translated as CAIRDTGVGYTF. The rearrangement uses TRBV10-3 and TRBJ1-2; 7 bases fit TRBD1. The CDR3 covers 12 residues. CDR1 ENHRY and CDR2 SYGVKD come from the germline V gene. Losses at the gene ends were 6 bases for V and 8 bases for J; bases not matched to a gene: 6.

The rearrangement uses TRBV28 and TRBJ2-7; a weak D match, TRBD1 (6 bases). Trimming left V 5 bases short and J 5 bases short, with 13 bases between. The CDR3 length is 13 residues. Germline CDR1 is MDHEN and CDR2 is SYDVKM. The CDR3 DNA follows: TGTGCCAGCAGTATACAGGGTTCCCACGAGCAGTACTTC. Amino acids: CASSIQGSHEQYF.

The chain couples TRBV24-1 to TRBJ1-2; a possible D gene is TRBD1 (6 bases). The CDR3 length is 14 residues. CDR1 is KGHDR and CDR2 is SFDVKD in the germline V gene. Trimming shortened V by 3 bases and J by 6 bases, and 13 bases separated the two germline ends. Written as DNA, the CDR3 is TGTGCCACCAGTGATCCTCAGGGGTGGGATGGCTACACCTTC. Translating it yields CATSDPQGWDGYTF.

The chain joins TRBV6-5 to TRBJ1-1; D perhaps matches TRBD1 (6 bases). The CDR3 contains 15 residues. The V end was cut by 2 bases, the J end by 3 bases, with 13 bases between. The germline V gene has CDR1 MNHEY and CDR2 SVGAGI. The chain's CDR3 is CASSYDTTGYTEAFF. The DNA of the CDR3 is TGTGCCAGCAGTTACGACACTACAGGGTACACTGAAGCTTTCTTT.

This chain links TRBV5-1 with TRBJ1-4; D call uncertain. CDR1 SGHRS and CDR2 YFSETQ come from the germline V gene. This CDR3 is built from 15 residues. V lost 4 bases and J 8 bases, leaving 18 bases between the germline ends. CDR3 sequence (DNA): TGCGCCAGCAGCCTGGGCGTCGTCCCCGGGGAAAAACTGTTTTTT. The encoded protein is CASSLGVVPGEKLFF. Full variable domain (rest looked up from reference TRBV5-1 and TRBJ1-4): KAGVTQTPRYLIKTRGQQVTLSCSPISGHRSVSWYQQTPGQGLQFLFEYFSETQRNKGNFPGRFSGRQFSNSRSEMNVSTLELGDSALYLCASSLGVVPGEKLFFGSGTQLSVL.

This clone was found once. The chain employs TRBV10-3 and TRBJ2-7, with D perhaps TRBD1 (7 bases). The CDR3 consists of 14 residues. Trimming pared 2 bases from V and 2 bases from J, leaving 10 bases between. The germline gives CDR1 ENHRY, CDR2 SYGVKD. CDR3 in amino acids: CAISEQGGTYEQYF. In DNA form, the CDR3 reads TGTGCCATCAGTGAGCAGGGGGGAACCTACGAGCAGTACTTC.

The rearrangement joins TRBV19 to TRBJ1-1; 10 nucleotides align to TRBD1. J gave up 10 bases and V 2 bases, and 10 bases lay outside the gene matches. The CDR3 runs 15 residues. In germline, CDR1 is LNHDA, CDR2 SQIVND (reference sequence). CDR3 loop: CASSINSGTGATAFF. In DNA, the CDR3 is TGTGCCAGTAGTATAAACTCCGGGACAGGGGCGACAGCTTTCTTT. Full variable domain (missing parts from reference TRBV19 and TRBJ1-1): DGGITQSPKYLFRKEGQNVTLSCEQNLNHDAMYWYRQDPGQGLRLIYYSQIVNDFQKGDIAEGYSVSREKKESFPLTVTSAQKNPTAFYLCASSINSGTGATAFFGQGTRLTVV.